This is a list of T cell receptor beta chains from one sample in a study of neurological immune-mediated disorders. From the 5' RACE reads, TCRdb called clonotypes with MiXCR, one entry per CDR3 protein. The sample contains about 77,000 distinct CDR3 sequences, about 9.4% of which appear only once. The material sequenced was PBMCs. These receptors came from a man in his forties or fifties in good health. Each CDR3 is given with its conserved first and last residue. A D gene is named only where the DNA matches it firmly. Size is omitted from some rows. Given values are once, few, many or a class for expanded clones.

d_call clone_size j_call v_call cdr3_nt cdr3_aa
TRBD2 many TRBJ2-7 TRBV25-1 TGTGCCAGCCGGGGGGGATTATACGAGCAGTACTTC CASRGGLYEQYF
- many TRBJ2-3 TRBV20-1 TGCAGTGCTGTAGAGGGAGATACGCAGTATTTT CSAVEGDTQYF
- once TRBJ1-1 TRBV12-3/TRBV12-4 - CASRDSSFYICSASPATPVEAFF
- many TRBJ2-1 TRBV25-1 TGTGCCAGCAGTGAATCAATCCCCAATGAGCAGTTCTTC CASSESIPNEQFF
- many TRBJ2-2 TRBV6-5 TGTGCCAGCAGTTACGAGGTTGAAACGAACACCGGGGAGCTGTTTTTT CASSYEVETNTGELFF
TRBD1 many TRBJ2-7 TRBV18 TGTGCCAGCTCACCAACCGGTCAGGGGGCTTGGGAGCAGTACTTC CASSPTGQGAWEQYF
- many TRBJ1-6 TRBV7-9 TGTGCCAGCAGCGTTACCCCCCCCGGCAATTCACCCCTCCACTTT CASSVTPPGNSPLHF
TRBD1 many TRBJ2-6 TRBV28 TGTGCCAGCAGACGGGACAGGGTATTCTCTGGGGCCAACGTCCTGACTTTC CASRRDRVFSGANVLTF
- many TRBJ2-7 TRBV12-3/TRBV12-4 TGTGCCAGCAGTTATAGAACGGGAAACGAGCAGTACTTC CASSYRTGNEQYF
- many TRBJ1-5 TRBV3-1 TGTGCCAGCAGCCAAGATGCGGGGAGGGGCAATCAGCCCCAGCATTTT CASSQDAGRGNQPQHF
- many TRBJ2-7 TRBV27 TGTGCCAGCAGTCCCGACAGAAGCTCCTACGAGCAGTACTTC CASSPDRSSYEQYF
- many TRBJ2-6 TRBV18 TGTGCCAGCTCCGAATCATACACCTCTGGGGCCAACGTCCTGACTTTC CASSESYTSGANVLTF
TRBD1 many TRBJ2-2 TRBV7-2 TGTGCCAGCAGCTTACTGACAGGGATAAACACCGGGGAGCTGTTTTTT CASSLLTGINTGELFF
TRBD2 - TRBJ2-1 TRBV7-3 TGTGCCAGCAGCTCTGGACTAGCGTATGACAATGAGCAGTTCTTC CASSSGLAYDNEQFF
- many TRBJ2-7 TRBV20-1 TGCAGTGTTGGACAGGATATGGGGGGGAAGGACGAGCAGTACTTC CSVGQDMGGKDEQYF
TRBD2 many TRBJ2-1 TRBV11-1 TGTGCCAGCAGCTCGGGACTACCCTACAATGAGCAGTTCTTC CASSSGLPYNEQFF
TRBD2 many TRBJ2-1 TRBV5-1 TGCGCCAGCAGCTCCTCGGGACTAGCGGGAAGGTTTGAGTACAATGAGCAGTTCTTC CASSSSGLAGRFEYNEQFF
- many TRBJ1-4 TRBV27 TGTGCCAGCAGTCCTGGCCAAGGGCTAGGGGAAAAACTGTTTTTT CASSPGQGLGEKLFF
- many TRBJ2-7 TRBV27 TGTGCCAGCAGTTCCCAACCCGGGGCGGAATCCTACGAGCAGTACTTC CASSSQPGAESYEQYF
- - TRBJ1-2 TRBV4-1 TGCGCCAGCAGCCAAGAGGGGGCCTATGGCTACACCTTC CASSQEGAYGYTF
TRBD2 many TRBJ2-3 TRBV7-2 TGTGCCAGCAGTTTGACTAGCAAGGATACGCAGTATTTT CASSLTSKDTQYF
- many TRBJ1-2 TRBV5-8 TGTGCCAGCAGCTCCCGGGCAGGGCCCTATGGCTACACCTTC CASSSRAGPYGYTF
TRBD2 many TRBJ2-7 TRBV25-1 TGTGCCAGCAGTGAAACCGGGACTAGCGGGGCTTACGAGCAGTACTTC CASSETGTSGAYEQYF
TRBD2 - TRBJ2-7 TRBV20-1 TGCAGTGCTATAGCGACTAGCGGGAGAGTCTCGGTCACCGAGCAGTACTTC CSAIATSGRVSVTEQYF
TRBD1 many TRBJ2-7 TRBV9 TGTGCCAGCAGCGTACACCGGGACAGGGGGGGCGAGCAGTACTTC CASSVHRDRGGEQYF
- many TRBJ2-7 TRBV27 TGTGCCACGGGACGGTTGTCTTCGGGGGAAGCCGAGCAGTACTTC CATGRLSSGEAEQYF
- many TRBJ2-3 TRBV7-3 TGTGCCAGCAGCTATGGGGACCTTAGCACAGATACGCAGTATTTT CASSYGDLSTDTQYF
- many TRBJ1-2 TRBV7-9 TGTGCCAGCATATCCCAAGGGAGAGGCGGCTACACCTTC CASISQGRGGYTF
TRBD1 many TRBJ2-1 TRBV28 TGTGCCAGTCTCGCCCCCGACAGGGGATTCTACAATGAGCAGTTCTTC CASLAPDRGFYNEQFF
- many TRBJ2-7 TRBV3-1 TGTGCCAGCAGCCATGGACTTAAATCCTACGAGCAGTACTTC CASSHGLKSYEQYF
TRBD1 - TRBJ1-5 TRBV20-1 TGCAGTGCTCTTACAGGGGTCAATCAGCCCCAGCATTTT CSALTGVNQPQHF
- many TRBJ2-1 TRBV14 TGTGCCAGCAGCCAAGTCCCCGGCAGCTCCTACAATGAGCAGTTCTTC CASSQVPGSSYNEQFF
- many TRBJ1-1 TRBV6-1 TGTGCCAGCAGTGTCCTCTGGGTCGACACTGAAGCTTTCTTT CASSVLWVDTEAFF
TRBD2 many TRBJ2-1 TRBV19 TGTGCCAGTAGTATGGTTAGCGGGAGTAACTCCTACAATGAGCAGTTCTTC CASSMVSGSNSYNEQFF
- many TRBJ2-7 TRBV5-1 TGCGCCAGCAGCCTCACAGGATCCTACGAGCAGTACTTC CASSLTGSYEQYF
TRBD1 many TRBJ1-2 TRBV12-3/TRBV12-4 TGTGCCAGCAGTCCCACAGGGGGCGGCTATGGCTACACCTTC CASSPTGGGYGYTF
- many TRBJ2-5 TRBV9 TGTGCCAGCAGCGTAGCGGGGGAAGAGACCCAGTACTTC CASSVAGEETQYF
- - TRBJ2-3 TRBV6-6 TGTGCCAGCAGTGCAGGGGCTACAGATACGCAGTATTTT CASSAGATDTQYF
- many TRBJ2-7 TRBV7-9 TGTGCCAGCAGCCCCCGGACAGGAGGGCAGGCCTCCTACGAGCAGTACTTC CASSPRTGGQASYEQYF
TRBD1 many TRBJ2-7 TRBV29-1 TGCAGCGTTGAAGGGACAGGGGGCTTGTACGAGCAGTACTTC CSVEGTGGLYEQYF